The 23 T cell receptor beta chains presented below share a single source sample, sequenced in a study of response to subunit inactivated influenza vaccine. TCRdb used MiXCR to reprocess the RT-PCR reads, holding one entry per CDR3 protein. The repertoire holds 200,000 to 300,000 distinct CDR3 sequences, more than 10% seen once, with about 8% in the top ten. Here the sequenced sample was non-naive T cells sorted from PBMCs, taken around two weeks before vaccination. These receptor sequences come from a man aged 45-60 years who received an inactivated influenza vaccine.

This clonotype was seen a few times. The genes are TRBV6-5 and TRBJ2-1; D is undetermined. Trimming took 5 bases from V and 12 from J, leaving 11 bases between them. Germline loops: CDR1 MNHEY, CDR2 SVGAGI. The CDR3 totals 11 residues. This CDR3 is CASSANWRQFF. The CDR3 coding sequence is TGTGCCAGCAGTGCGAACTGGCGGCAGTTCTTC.

J is TRBJ2-2 and V is TRBV6-4; D gene ambiguous. There are 13 residues in the CDR3. The germline gives CDR1 MRHNA, CDR2 SNTAGT. V dropped 6 bases and J dropped 5 bases, with 10 bases sitting between them. In nucleotides, the CDR3 is TGTGCCAGCAGAAGGGAATCGACCGGGGAGCTGTTTTTT. As protein: CASRRESTGELFF.

This chain uses TRBV4-2 with TRBJ2-5; 9 nucleotides agree with TRBD2. Germline CDR1 LGHNA, CDR2 YNFKEQ. After removal of 4 bases from V and 6 bases from J, the junction contained 6 bases not matched to a gene. This CDR3 region has 14 residues. The CDR3 region has the DNA TGTGCCAGCAGCCCAAGCGGGAGGCGACAGACCCAGTACTTC. As protein: CASSPSGRRQTQYF.

The rearrangement joins TRBV7-2 to TRBJ2-5, with D possibly TRBD1 on 7 matching bases. CDR1 and CDR2 from the germline V gene are SGHTA and FQGNSA. Trimming cost V 0 bases and J 9 bases, with 17 bases left between them. The length of the CDR3 is 15 residues. DNA of the CDR3: TGTGCCAGCAGCTTAGCTTCAGGGGGTCGCGGGGCCCAGTACTTC. Protein sequence: CASSLASGGRGAQYF.

Only a few counts were recorded for this clonotype. The rearrangement links TRBV5-1 to TRBJ1-2, with TRBD1 matching 9 bases. Germline lookup yields CDR1 SGHRS and CDR2 YFSETQ. J gave up 5 bases and V 4 bases, and 9 bases lay outside the gene matches. This CDR3 is 15 amino acids long. CDR3 nucleotide sequence: TGCGCCAGCAGCGAAACAGGGGGCGCTGGATATGGCTACACCTTC. This encodes CASSETGGAGYGYTF.

This clonotype was counted between two and nine times. The chain carries TRBV12-5 and TRBJ2-1; weak D call: TRBD1 (6 bases). From germline, CDR1 is LGHNT and CDR2 FRNRAP. The CDR3 contains 13 residues. The V end lost 1 base, the J end lost 9 bases, and 10 bases lay between the germline ends. The CDR3 here is CASGLDRVGEQFF. The DNA for the CDR3 is TGTGCTAGTGGTTTGGACAGGGTTGGTGAGCAGTTCTTC.

J is TRBJ2-1 and V is TRBV7-2, with 7 bases that match TRBD1. The junction had 7 bases not matched to a gene; V was cut back by 5 bases and J by 3 bases. The germline V gene has CDR1 SGHTA and CDR2 FQGNSA. This CDR3 contains 15 residues. CDR3 coding DNA: TGTGCCAGCAGCCCGCGAGGGGGCAACTACAATGAGCAGTTCTTC. Translation: CASSPRGGNYNEQFF.

This clonotype was counted at least ten times. V usage is TRBV7-9 and J usage is TRBJ1-4; tentatively, D is TRBD1 (5 bases). Trimming stripped 1 base from V and 8 bases from J, with 17 bases between. The CDR3 sequence is 16 residues long. Germline CDR1 SEHNR, CDR2 FQNEAQ (reference sequence). The DNA of the CDR3 is TGTGCCAGCAGCTTAGGGGACCGGGGGAGAGCGGAAAAACTGTTTTTT. Its translation is CASSLGDRGRAEKLFF.

Note on this clonotype: A read error may be the cause here, since a much bigger clone is one base away. V usage is TRBV10-3 and J usage is TRBJ1-2, with D hard to call. From germline, CDR1 is ENHRY and CDR2 SYGVKD. This CDR3 region has 13 residues. The V and J ends lost 8 bases and 3 bases respectively, with 13 bases between them. The CDR3 nucleotides are TGTGCCATCGCCGTGGCAAATGACTATGGCTACACCTTC. Protein sequence: CAIAVANDYGYTF.

This clonotype was observed a handful of times. The gene calls are TRBV12-3 or TRBV12-4 and TRBJ1-6; D is undetermined. The CDR3 is 15 residues long. Between the trimmed V and J ends, which lost 6 bases and 0 bases, there was a span of 9 bases. The CDR3 loop is CASRKQSSYNSPLHF. CDR3 DNA: TGTGCCAGCAGGAAACAGAGCTCCTATAATTCACCCCTCCACTTT.

The chain uses TRBV2 and TRBJ1-5; TRBD1 is a possible D gene (6 bases). Germline V gives CDR1 SNHLY, CDR2 FYNNEI. The CDR3 is made up of 16 amino acids. V was trimmed by 6 bases and J by 3 bases, leaving 18 bases between them. The DNA of the CDR3 is TGTGCCAGCAGCGGGGATACGGGGGCGACCAATCAGCCCCAGCATTTT. This translates into CASSGDTGATNQPQHF.

There are a few counts of this clonotype. This chain uses TRBV7-2 with TRBJ2-7; D is perhaps TRBD2 (5 bases). V was shortened by 3 bases and J by 7 bases, with 13 bases between the two germline ends. The CDR3 length is 13 residues. Germline V CDR1 and CDR2: SGHTA, FQGNSA. The CDR3 bases are TGTGCCAGCAGCTTTGGGTTCCGGGGTGAGCAGTACTTC. This translates into CASSFGFRGEQYF.

This clonotype was detected a few times. The rearrangement joins TRBV3-1 to TRBJ2-7; TRBD2 matches at 8 bases. Trimming removed 0 bases from V and 4 bases from J; junction bases left unmatched: 8. The CDR3 sequence is 16 residues long. CDR1 and CDR2 from the germline V gene are LGHDT and YNNKEL (reference sequence). The CDR3 loop is CASSQDQDSGGYEQYF. Written as DNA, the CDR3 is TGTGCCAGCAGCCAAGATCAAGACAGCGGGGGATACGAGCAGTACTTC.

V is TRBV7-2 and J is TRBJ2-3; 8 bases align to TRBD1. This CDR3 has 15 amino acids. Trimming cost V 6 bases and J 1 base; bases outside gene matches: 6. CDR1 and CDR2 (germline): SGHTA, FQGNSA. DNA of the CDR3: TGTGCCAGCAGTAGACAGGGGCCCGGCACAGATACGCAGTATTTT. It specifies CASSRQGPGTDTQYF.

On this clonotype itself: An end of the junction differs from the germline gene, which may be a read error. This rearrangement joins TRBV2 to TRBJ2-3, with D possibly matching TRBD2 (5 bases). CDR1 is SNHLY and CDR2 is FYNNEI in the germline V gene. This CDR3 has 16 residues. The CDR3 sequence is CASATHIEASTDTQCF. The CDR3 coding sequence is TGTGCCAGCGCTACTCACATCGAGGCTAGCACAGATACGCAGTGTTTT.

This clonotype was found a few times. This chain links TRBV7-2 with TRBJ2-5; D not resolved. The CDR3 is made up of 11 amino acids. The germline V gene has CDR1 SGHTA and CDR2 FQGNSA. The V end lost 4 bases, the J end lost 9 bases, and 9 bases lay between the germline ends. The CDR3 coding sequence is TGTGCCAGCAGCTCAGATGCGGCCCAGTACTTC. Translation gives CASSSDAAQYF.

This clonotype occurred many times. This chain joins TRBV24-1 and TRBJ2-1; TRBD2 agrees at 8 bases. Germline V CDR1 and CDR2: KGHDR, SFDVKD. The CDR3 has 15 amino acids. The trim removed 3 bases at V and 9 bases at J, leaving 9 bases unmatched. This CDR3 is CATSDAAGGLGEQFF. The CDR3 coding sequence is TGTGCCACCAGTGATGCGGCGGGAGGTCTGGGTGAGCAGTTCTTC.

This clonotype was seen only a few times. The CDR3 is CASSLRAYNQPQHF. The CDR3 DNA reads as TGTGCCAGCAGCTTACGGGCCTACAATCAGCCCCAGCATTTT. The chain uses TRBV7-2 and TRBJ1-5; D gene ambiguous. The CDR3 runs to 14 residues. CDR1 and CDR2 (germline): SGHTA, FQGNSA. V was cut by 2 bases and J by 3 bases, with 8 bases left in between.

This clonotype was observed at least ten times. This chain links TRBV5-6 with TRBJ2-3; no firm D call. The germline V gene has CDR1 SGHDT and CDR2 YYEEEE. This CDR3 region has 14 residues. Trimming removed 4 bases at V and 1 base at J, with 10 bases between. CDR3 sequence: CASSTRGGTDTQYF. The CDR3 bases are TGTGCCAGCAGCACCCGCGGCGGCACAGATACGCAGTATTTT.

The CDR3 DNA is TGTGCCAGCAGCTTTCAGGCCCTGGAGACCCAGTACTTC. It encodes CASSFQALETQYF. The rearrangement joins TRBV7-2 to TRBJ2-5; D gene uncertain. Germline-derived CDR1 and CDR2 are SGHTA and FQGNSA. The CDR3 is made up of 13 amino acids. V was cut by 3 bases and J by 5 bases, with 10 bases left in between.

This clonotype appeared a few times. The chain carries TRBV7-8 and TRBJ2-3, with 7 bases identical to TRBD2. CDR1 SGHVS and CDR2 FQNEAQ come from the germline V gene. The CDR3 loop spans 14 amino acids. V dropped 2 bases and J dropped 5; count of bases not matched to a gene: 4. The CDR3 nucleotides are TGTGCCAGCAGCTTAAAGCGGGGTTTAGATACGCAGTATTTT. Translation: CASSLKRGLDTQYF.

The table lists this clonotype with a few counts. The V gene is TRBV19, the J gene TRBJ1-5, with 9 nucleotides matching TRBD1. CDR3 size: 15 residues. Germline CDR1 and CDR2: LNHDA and SQIVND (reference sequence). V shed 8 bases and J 4 bases; nucleotides not matched to a gene: 9. The CDR3 DNA reads as TGTGCCAGTGGAGACAGGGGGAGTGGAAATCAGCCCCAGCATTTT. Translating it yields CASGDRGSGNQPQHF.

The V call is TRBV5-1, the J call TRBJ2-1; 8 bases agree with TRBD2. The CDR3 sequence is 15 residues long. V was clipped by 1 base and J by 4 bases; unmatched bases: 4. CDR1 SGHRS and CDR2 YFSETQ come from the germline V gene. The CDR3 loop is CASSLTTSGYNEQFF. In nucleotides, the CDR3 is TGCGCCAGCAGCTTGACAACTAGCGGTTACAATGAGCAGTTCTTC.